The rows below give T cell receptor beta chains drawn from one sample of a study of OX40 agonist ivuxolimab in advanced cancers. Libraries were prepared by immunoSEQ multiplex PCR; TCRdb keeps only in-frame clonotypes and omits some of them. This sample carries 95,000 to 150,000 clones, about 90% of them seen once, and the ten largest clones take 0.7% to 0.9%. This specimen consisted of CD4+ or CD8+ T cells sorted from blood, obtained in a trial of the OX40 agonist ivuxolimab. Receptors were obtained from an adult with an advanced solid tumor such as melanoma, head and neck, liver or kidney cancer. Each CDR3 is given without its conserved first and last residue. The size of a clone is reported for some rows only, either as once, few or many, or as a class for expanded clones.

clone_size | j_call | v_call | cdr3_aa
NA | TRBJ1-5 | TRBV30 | AWNVDSNQPQH
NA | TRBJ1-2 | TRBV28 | ASSRGLGAGYT
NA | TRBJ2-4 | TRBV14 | ASSPTGGGSKNIQY
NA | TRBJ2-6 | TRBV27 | ASSPVRQPSGANVLT
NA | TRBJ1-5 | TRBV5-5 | ASRGGTGPGQPQH
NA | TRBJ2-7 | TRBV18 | ASSPGPPGQY
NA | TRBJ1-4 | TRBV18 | ASSPVVARGLEKLF
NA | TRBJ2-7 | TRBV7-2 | ASSQEWGPYEQY
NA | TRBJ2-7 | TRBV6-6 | VSSYGGTGGNEQY
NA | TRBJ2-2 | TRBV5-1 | ASSLMSGKDDGELF
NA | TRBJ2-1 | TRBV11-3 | ASSFRAGHEQF
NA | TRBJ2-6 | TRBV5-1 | ASTPGLALASGANVLT
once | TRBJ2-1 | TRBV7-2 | ASSRASSYNEQF
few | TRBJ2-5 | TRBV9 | ASSVLGGRGGETQY
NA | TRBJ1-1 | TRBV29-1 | SVESGGDTEAF